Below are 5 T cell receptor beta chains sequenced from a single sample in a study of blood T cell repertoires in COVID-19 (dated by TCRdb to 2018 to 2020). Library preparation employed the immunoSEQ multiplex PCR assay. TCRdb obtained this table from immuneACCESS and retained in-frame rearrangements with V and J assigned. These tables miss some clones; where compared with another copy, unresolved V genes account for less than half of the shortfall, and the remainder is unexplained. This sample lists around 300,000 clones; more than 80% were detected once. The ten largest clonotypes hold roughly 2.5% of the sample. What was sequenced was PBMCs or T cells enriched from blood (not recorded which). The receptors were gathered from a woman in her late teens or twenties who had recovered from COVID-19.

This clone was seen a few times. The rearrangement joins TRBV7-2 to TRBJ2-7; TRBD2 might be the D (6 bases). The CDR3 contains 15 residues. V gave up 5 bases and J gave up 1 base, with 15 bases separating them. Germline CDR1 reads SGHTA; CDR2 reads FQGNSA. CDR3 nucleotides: TGTGCCAGCAGCCGCTCCGGGGGACTTTCCTACGAGCAGTACTTC. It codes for CASSRSGGLSYEQYF.

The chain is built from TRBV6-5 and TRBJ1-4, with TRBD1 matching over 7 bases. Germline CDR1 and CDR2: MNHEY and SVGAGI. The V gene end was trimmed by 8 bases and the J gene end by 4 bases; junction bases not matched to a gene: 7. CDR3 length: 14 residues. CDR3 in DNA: TGTGCCAGCGGTAGCGGACAGGTTAATGAAAAACTGTTTTTT. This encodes CASGSGQVNEKLFF.

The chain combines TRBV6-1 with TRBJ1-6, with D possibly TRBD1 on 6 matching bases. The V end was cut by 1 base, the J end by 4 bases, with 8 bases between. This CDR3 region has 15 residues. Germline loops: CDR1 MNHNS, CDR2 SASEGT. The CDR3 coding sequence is TGTGCCAGCAGTGAAGGGGACATATATAATTCACCCCTCCACTTT. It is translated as CASSEGDIYNSPLHF.

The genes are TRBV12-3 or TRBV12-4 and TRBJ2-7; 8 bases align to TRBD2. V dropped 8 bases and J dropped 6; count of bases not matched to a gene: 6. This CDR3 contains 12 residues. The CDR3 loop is CASSRGGFEQYF. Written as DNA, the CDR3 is TGTGCCAGCTCCCGGGGGGGCTTCGAGCAGTACTTC.

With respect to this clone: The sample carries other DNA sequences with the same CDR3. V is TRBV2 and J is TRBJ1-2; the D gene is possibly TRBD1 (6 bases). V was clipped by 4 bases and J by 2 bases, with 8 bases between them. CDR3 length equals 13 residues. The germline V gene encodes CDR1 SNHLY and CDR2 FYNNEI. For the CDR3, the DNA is TGTGCCAGCAGTGCAGGGGTGAACTATGGCTACACCTTC. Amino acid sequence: CASSAGVNYGYTF.